A single sample is the source of the 23 T cell receptor beta chains below, sequenced in a study of T-cell memory formation after mild COVID-19. A single record per CDR3 protein comes from TCRdb applying MiXCR to the 5' RACE reads. This sample has roughly 350,000 distinct CDR3 sequences, with about 13% found just once. The sequenced sample was PBMCs or a T cell subset sorted from them (not recorded which). These receptors were taken from a man between 18 and 35 years old who had mild COVID-19 (a few samples of this study predate the infection). Cell type and time point are not known.

The CDR3 sequence is CASSPLIDTQYF. CDR3 bases: TGTGCCAGCAGCCCTCTGATAGATACGCAGTATTTT. J is TRBJ2-3 and V is TRBV14; unclear D gene. Per germline, CDR1 SGHDN and CDR2 FVKESK. This CDR3 is built from 12 residues. V was pared by 4 bases and J by 5 bases, with 7 bases between.

This sequence joins TRBV6-2 or TRBV6-3 and TRBJ2-5; 9 bases are shared with TRBD1. Germline lookup yields CDR1 MNHEY and CDR2 SVGEGT. Trimming at V came to 2 bases and at J to 3 bases, leaving 4 bases not matched to a gene. This CDR3 has 15 residues. In nucleotides, the CDR3 is TGTGCCAGCAGTTACCCGGGACAGGGTGAAGAGACCCAGTACTTC. It codes for CASSYPGQGEETQYF.

There are many counts of this clonotype. The rearrangement uses TRBV7-2 and TRBJ2-7, with TRBD1 matching over 8 bases. The CDR3 runs 13 residues. The germline CDR1 and CDR2 sequences are SGHTA and FQGNSA. V shed 3 bases and J 7 bases; nucleotides not matched to a gene: 5. As DNA, the CDR3 is TGTGCCAGCAGCTTTCAGGGGGCGAGGGAGCAGTACTTC. Protein product: CASSFQGAREQYF. The full variable domain, with the rest looked up from reference TRBV7-2 and TRBJ2-7, is GAGVSQSPSNKVTEKGKDVELRCDPISGHTALYWYRQSLGQGLEFLIYFQGNSAPDKSGLPSDRFSAERTGGSVSTLTIQRTQQEDSAVYLCASSFQGAREQYFGPGTRLTVT.

The chain couples TRBV5-4 to TRBJ2-7; 8 bases are a match to TRBD2. The J segment lost 7 bases and the V segment lost 4 bases, leaving 7 bases of the junction unmatched. CDR1 and CDR2 (germline): SGHNT, YYREEE (reference sequence). This CDR3 region has 13 residues. CDR3 coding DNA: TGTGCCAGCAGCCCCGGGGTAGCGGGAGAGCAGTACGTC. Its protein product is CASSPGVAGEQYV.

V and J are TRBV6-1 and TRBJ1-5; TRBD1 is a possible D gene (5 bases). The CDR3 length is 13 residues. In germline, CDR1 is MNHNS, CDR2 SASEGT. V was cut by 6 bases and J by 6 bases, with 12 bases left in between. CDR3 loop: CASSTIGGQPQHF. The CDR3 coding sequence is TGTGCCAGCAGCACAATTGGGGGTCAGCCCCAGCATTTT.

This clonotype was seen only a few times. The chain carries TRBV5-4 and TRBJ2-2; D call uncertain. The CDR3 consists of 14 residues. Trimming pared 7 bases from V and 3 bases from J, leaving 13 bases between. Looked up from germline, CDR1 is SGHNT and CDR2 is YYREEE (reference sequence). This CDR3 reads CASYFGPDTGELFF. CDR3 sequence (DNA): TGTGCCAGCTATTTCGGTCCGGACACCGGGGAGCTGTTTTTT. Drawing the rest from reference TRBV5-4 and TRBJ2-2, the complete variable domain is ETGVTQSPTHLIKTRGQQVTLRCSSQSGHNTVSWYQQALGQGPQFIFQYYREEENGRGNFPPRFSGLQFPNYSSELNVNALELDDSALYLCASYFGPDTGELFFGEGSRLTVL.

This clonotype appeared many times. The DNA of the CDR3 is TGTGCCAGCGGGAGACAGGGGGTGTCTAGTGAGCAGTTCTTC. Protein product: CASGRQGVSSEQFF. J is TRBJ2-1 and V is TRBV27; TRBD1 agrees at 9 bases. Germline V gene sequence: CDR1 MNHEY, CDR2 SMNVEV (reference sequence). This CDR3 spans 14 amino acids. The trim removed 8 bases at V and 9 bases at J, leaving 11 bases unmatched.

This chain uses TRBV7-3 with TRBJ2-3; TRBD2 matches 15 bases. The CDR3 runs to 18 residues. Per germline, CDR1 SGHTA and CDR2 FQGTGA. After removal of 5 bases from V and 0 bases from J, the junction contained 6 bases not matched to a gene. The CDR3 here is CASSPGLAGGSSTDTQYF. CDR3 nucleotide sequence: TGTGCCAGCAGCCCCGGACTAGCGGGGGGGTCTAGCACAGATACGCAGTATTTT. The entire variable domain, with the rest obtained from reference TRBV7-3 and TRBJ2-3, is as follows: GAGVSQTPSNKVTEKGKYVELRCDPISGHTALYWYRQSLGQGPEFLIYFQGTGAADDSGLPNDRFFAVRPEGSVSTLKIQRTERGDSAVYLCASSPGLAGGSSTDTQYFGPGTRLTVL.

This clonotype was recorded many times. The chain combines TRBV7-2 with TRBJ1-5; TRBD1 might be the D (5 bases). V shed 5 bases and J shed 7 bases, with 12 bases lying between them. The germline V gene encodes CDR1 SGHTA and CDR2 FQGNSA. The CDR3 spans 13 residues. The CDR3 region is CASSTQGRQPQHF. For the CDR3, the DNA is TGTGCCAGCAGCACCCAGGGACGGCAGCCCCAGCATTTT.

This clonotype was counted ten times or more. The chain has TRBV20-1 and TRBJ2-3, with 10 bases that match TRBD2. CDR1 and CDR2 from the germline V gene are DFQATT and SNEGSKA (reference sequence). V shed 5 bases and J 5 bases; nucleotides not matched to a gene: 7. This CDR3 has 14 residues. The CDR3 nucleotides read TGCAGTGCTCTGAGCGGGGGGGCCAAAGATACGCAGTATTTT. This translates into CSALSGGAKDTQYF.

This clonotype was counted many times. This sequence joins TRBV10-3 and TRBJ1-1, with D possibly matching TRBD1 (6 bases). This CDR3 comprises 13 residues. Germline V gives CDR1 ENHRY, CDR2 SYGVKD. V was cut by 6 bases and J by 4 bases, with 12 bases left in between. The CDR3 sequence: CAIRWDMSTEAFF. The DNA for the CDR3 is TGTGCCATCAGGTGGGACATGTCCACTGAAGCTTTCTTT.

The gene calls are TRBV4-3 and TRBJ2-7, with 11 positions matching TRBD2. Germline loops: CDR1 LGHNA, CDR2 YSLEER. The CDR3 runs 15 residues. The ends lost 3 bases at V and 0 bases at J; junction bases unmatched: 1. CDR3: CASSQGLAASYEQYF. The CDR3, as DNA: TGCGCCAGCAGCCAGGGACTAGCGGCCTCCTACGAGCAGTACTTC.

V usage is TRBV28 and J usage is TRBJ1-4; maybe TRBD1 (6 bases). Germline values: CDR1 MDHEN, CDR2 SYDVKM. V lost 1 base, J lost 6 bases, and 9 bases lay in between. The CDR3 is 14 residues long. The CDR3 here is CASSLSGVDEKLFF. The CDR3 region has the DNA TGTGCCAGCAGTTTATCAGGGGTGGATGAAAAACTGTTTTTT.

This clonotype showed up just a few times. The chain employs TRBV12-3 or TRBV12-4 and TRBJ2-7, with a possible D match to TRBD2 (5 bases). Trimming shortened V by 6 bases and J by 7 bases, and 10 bases separated the two germline ends. The CDR3 runs 11 residues. This CDR3 reads CASSTRREQYF. CDR3 coding DNA: TGTGCCAGCAGCACAAGGAGGGAGCAGTACTTC.

The V gene is TRBV4-1, the J gene TRBJ2-1; D is possibly TRBD1 (5 bases). Germline CDR1 is MGHRA and CDR2 is YSYEKL. This CDR3 contains 13 residues. V lost 6 bases and J 7 bases, leaving 13 bases between the germline ends. The CDR3 loop reads CASRLIQGNEQFF. In DNA, the CDR3 is TGCGCCAGCAGGCTTATTCAGGGTAATGAGCAGTTCTTC.

The chain employs TRBV12-3 or TRBV12-4 and TRBJ1-2; D not certain. V lost 3 bases and J lost 8, with 16 bases in between. The CDR3 spans 14 residues. CDR3 sequence reads: CASSFGGGLYGYTF. Here the CDR3 DNA reads TGTGCCAGCAGTTTTGGCGGCGGACTCTACGGCTACACCTTC.

The sample holds a few counts of this clonotype. V is TRBV6-5 and J is TRBJ1-2, with 8 bases aligning to TRBD1. This CDR3 spans 14 amino acids. Germline trimming cut 5 bases from V and 4 bases from J; bases unmatched to any gene: 6. From germline, CDR1 is MNHEY and CDR2 SVGAGI. CDR3 region: CASSHGQGPYGYTF. CDR3 coding DNA: TGTGCCAGCAGTCACGGACAGGGACCCTATGGCTACACCTTC.

The chain employs TRBV20-1 and TRBJ1-5, with a weak D call TRBD1 (5 bases). The V end lost 6 bases, the J end lost 1 base, and 10 bases lay between the germline ends. CDR1 DFQATT and CDR2 SNEGSKA come from the germline V gene (reference sequence). This CDR3 has 13 amino acids. The CDR3 is CSAGDRSNQPQHF. CDR3 sequence (DNA): TGCAGTGCCGGGGACCGCAGCAATCAGCCCCAGCATTTT.

The gene calls are TRBV4-1 and TRBJ2-3; 7 nucleotides align to TRBD2. V shed 5 bases and J 2 bases; nucleotides not matched to a gene: 7. Germline loops: CDR1 MGHRA, CDR2 YSYEKL. The length of the CDR3 is 15 residues. CDR3 protein: CASSYAGVITDTQYF. The CDR3 region has the DNA TGCGCCAGCAGCTACGCGGGGGTCATCACAGATACGCAGTATTTT.

The sample holds a few counts of this clonotype. The gene calls are TRBV18 and TRBJ1-6, with 10 bases that match TRBD1. Trimming took 3 bases from V and 9 from J; bases not matched to a gene: 2. Germline CDR1 and CDR2: KGHSH and LQKENI. The CDR3 contains 14 residues. The CDR3 reads CASSPGQGLSPLHF. CDR3 nucleotide sequence: TGTGCCAGCTCACCGGGACAGGGGCTTTCACCCCTCCACTTT. The entire variable domain, with the rest obtained from reference TRBV18 and TRBJ1-6, is as follows: NAGVMQNPRHLVRRRGQEARLRCSPMKGHSHVYWYRQLPEEGLKFMVYLQKENIIDESGMPKERFSAEFPKEGPSILRIQQVVRGDSAAYFCASSPGQGLSPLHFGNGTRLTVT.

In this sample, this clonotype turned up a few times. The V gene is TRBV5-6, the J gene TRBJ2-7, with 7 bases that match TRBD2. The CDR3 runs 18 residues. The ends lost 5 bases at V and 6 bases at J; junction bases unmatched: 23. Germline assignment: CDR1 SGHDT and CDR2 YYEEEE. As DNA, the CDR3 is TGTGCCAGCAGAAACCATAAATCGACTAGCTCCGCCCTGGGCGAGCAGTACGTC. The encoded protein is CASRNHKSTSSALGEQYV.

The chain couples TRBV12-3 or TRBV12-4 to TRBJ1-5, with no clear D. V was shortened by 5 bases and J by 5 bases, with 7 bases between the two germline ends. The CDR3 is 12 amino acids. The CDR3 loop is CASSPEDQPQHF. In nucleotides, the CDR3 is TGTGCCAGCAGTCCCGAGGATCAGCCCCAGCATTTT.

This clonotype has a count of ten or more. This chain joins TRBV5-5 and TRBJ2-6; D ambiguous. Germline V lookup: CDR1 SGHKS, CDR2 YYEKEE (reference sequence). The CDR3 has 16 residues. Trimming removed 5 bases from V and 0 bases from J, with 12 bases in between. CDR3 sequence reads: CASRQVMVSGANVLTF. DNA of the CDR3: TGTGCCAGCAGGCAGGTTATGGTCTCTGGGGCCAACGTCCTGACTTTC.